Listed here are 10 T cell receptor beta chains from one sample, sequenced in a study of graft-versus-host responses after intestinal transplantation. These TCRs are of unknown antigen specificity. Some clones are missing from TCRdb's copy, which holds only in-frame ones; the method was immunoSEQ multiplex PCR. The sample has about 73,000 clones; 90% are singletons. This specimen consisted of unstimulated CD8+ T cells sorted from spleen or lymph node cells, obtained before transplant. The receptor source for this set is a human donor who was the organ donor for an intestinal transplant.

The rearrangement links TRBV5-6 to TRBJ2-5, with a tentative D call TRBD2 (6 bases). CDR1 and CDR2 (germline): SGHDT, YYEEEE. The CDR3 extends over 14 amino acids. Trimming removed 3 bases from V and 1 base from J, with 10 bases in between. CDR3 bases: TGTGCCAGCAGCTCCGCGGGGCGCCAAGAGACCCAGTACTTC. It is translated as CASSSAGRQETQYF.

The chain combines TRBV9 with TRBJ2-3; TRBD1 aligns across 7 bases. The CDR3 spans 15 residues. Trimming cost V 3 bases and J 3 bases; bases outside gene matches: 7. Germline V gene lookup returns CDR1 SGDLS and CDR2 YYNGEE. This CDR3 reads CASSDGGQLTDTQYF. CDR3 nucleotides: TGTGCCAGCAGCGATGGGGGACAGCTTACAGATACGCAGTATTTT.

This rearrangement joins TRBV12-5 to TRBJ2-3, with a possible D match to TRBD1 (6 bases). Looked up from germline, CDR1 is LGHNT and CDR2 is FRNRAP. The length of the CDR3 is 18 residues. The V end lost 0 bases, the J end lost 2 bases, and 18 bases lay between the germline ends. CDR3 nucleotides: TGTGCTAGTGGTTTGGTCCCAACAGGGTCGGAGGACACAGATACGCAGTATTTT. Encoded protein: CASGLVPTGSEDTDTQYF.

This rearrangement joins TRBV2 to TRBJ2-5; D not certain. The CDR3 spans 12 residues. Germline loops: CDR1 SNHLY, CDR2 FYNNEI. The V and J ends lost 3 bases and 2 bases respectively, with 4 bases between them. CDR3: CASSDSQETQYF. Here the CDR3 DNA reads TGTGCCAGCAGTGACAGTCAAGAGACCCAGTACTTC.

The CDR3 loop reads CASSGGAGGQETQYF. CDR3 nucleotide sequence: TGTGCCAGCAGCGGCGGAGCGGGGGGCCAAGAGACCCAGTACTTC. The gene calls are TRBV9 and TRBJ2-5, with 9 bases fitting TRBD2. Trimming removed 3 bases from V and 1 base from J; junction bases left unmatched: 4. Germline values: CDR1 SGDLS, CDR2 YYNGEE. The CDR3 sequence is 15 residues long.

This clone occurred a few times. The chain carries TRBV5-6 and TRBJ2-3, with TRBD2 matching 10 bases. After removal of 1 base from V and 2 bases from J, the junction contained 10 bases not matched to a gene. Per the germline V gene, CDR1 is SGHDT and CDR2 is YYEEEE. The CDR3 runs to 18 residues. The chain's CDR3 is CASSLTSGEGWDTDTQYF. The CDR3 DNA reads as TGTGCCAGCAGCTTGACTAGCGGGGAAGGTTGGGACACAGATACGCAGTATTTT.

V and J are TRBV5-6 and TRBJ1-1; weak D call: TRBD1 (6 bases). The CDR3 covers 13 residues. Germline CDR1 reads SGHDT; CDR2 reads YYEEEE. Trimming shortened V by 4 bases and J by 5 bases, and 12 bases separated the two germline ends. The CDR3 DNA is TGTGCCAGCAGCCACGGGGGGCTTACTGAAGCTTTCTTT. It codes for CASSHGGLTEAFF.

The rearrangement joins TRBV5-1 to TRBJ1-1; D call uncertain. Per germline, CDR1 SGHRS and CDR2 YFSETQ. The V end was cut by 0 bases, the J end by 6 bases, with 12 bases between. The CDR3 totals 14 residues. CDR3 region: CASSLATGSPEAFF. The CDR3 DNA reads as TGCGCCAGCAGCTTGGCGACGGGGAGCCCTGAAGCTTTCTTT.

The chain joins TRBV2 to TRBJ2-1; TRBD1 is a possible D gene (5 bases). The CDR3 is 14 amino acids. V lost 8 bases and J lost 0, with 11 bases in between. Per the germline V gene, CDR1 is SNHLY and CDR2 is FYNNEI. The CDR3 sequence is CASWGGSSYNEQFF. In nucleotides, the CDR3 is TGTGCCAGCTGGGGCGGTAGCTCCTACAATGAGCAGTTCTTC.

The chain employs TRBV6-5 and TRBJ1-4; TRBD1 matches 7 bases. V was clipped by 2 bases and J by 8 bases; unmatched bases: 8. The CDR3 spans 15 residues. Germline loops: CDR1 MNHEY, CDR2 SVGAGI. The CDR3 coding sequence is TGTGCCAGCAGTTACGCGGTAGGGGGCCGGGAAAAACTGTTTTTT. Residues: CASSYAVGGREKLFF.